Listed below are T cell receptor beta chains from one sample, sequenced in a study of T cells in Graves' hyperthyroidism and ophthalmopathy. TCRdb recomputed calls from the multiplex PCR reads with MiXCR, one row per CDR3 protein. The sample contains roughly 200,000 distinct CDR3 sequences, approximately 20% of which appear only once. The sample taken for sequencing was blood. The receptors come from a man in his forties with Graves' hyperthyroidism. The CDR3 runs from the conserved cysteine through the conserved F or W. D genes are given only for firm matches. Clone size is stated in some rows and not others, as once, few, many or a class when expanded.

TRBJ2-7 . TRBV28 . CASSDTQRMYEQYF TGTGCCAGCAGTGACACCCAGCGTATGTACGAGCAGTACTTC
TRBJ1-1 . TRBV7-9 many CASSLDLRGTEAFF TGTGCCAGCAGCTTAGATCTACGGGGCACTGAAGCTTTCTTT
TRBJ2-1 TRBD2 TRBV12-3/TRBV12-4 many CASSSTSGGAYEQFF TGTGCCAGCAGTTCGACTAGCGGGGGGGCCTATGAGCAGTTCTTC
TRBJ1-5 TRBD1 TRBV20-1 . CSAHDRASQPQHF TGCAGTGCCCATGACAGGGCTAGCCAGCCCCAGCATTTT
TRBJ2-1 . TRBV6-2/TRBV6-3 many CASSYPRGHAGDEQFF TGTGCCAGCAGTTATCCCAGGGGGCATGCGGGAGATGAGCAGTTCTTC
TRBJ1-4 . TRBV5-8 many CASSLAVGTNEKLFF TGTGCCAGCAGCTTGGCTGTCGGAACTAATGAAAAACTGTTTTTT
TRBJ2-6 TRBD1 TRBV18 many CASSPGTGFANVLTF TGTGCCAGCTCACCTGGGACAGGGTTTGCCAACGTCCTGACTTTC
TRBJ1-5 . TRBV12-3/TRBV12-4 few CASSQGGESQPQHF TGTGCCAGCAGTCAAGGGGGGGAGAGTCAGCCCCAGCATTTT
TRBJ1-5 TRBD1 TRBV6-1 many CASMEGTGINQPQHF TGTGCCAGCATGGAAGGGACAGGGATCAATCAGCCCCAGCATTTT
TRBJ2-7 TRBD1 TRBV14 . CASSRTTGSGYEQYF TGTGCCAGCAGCCGGACGACAGGGTCGGGGTACGAGCAGTACTTC
TRBJ2-1 . TRBV11-3 . CASSLRDGGNEQFF TGTGCCAGCAGCTTAAGGGACGGCGGCAATGAGCAGTTCTTC
TRBJ2-7 TRBD2 TRBV7-6 many CASSLVGREGEQYF TGTGCCAGCAGCTTAGTCGGCAGGGAGGGCGAGCAGTACTTC
TRBJ2-7 . TRBV13 . CASSAGPAAYEQYF TGTGCCAGCAGCGCGGGACCAGCGGCCTACGAGCAGTACTTC
TRBJ2-3 TRBD2 TRBV2 . CASSAGGQGGMQYF TGTGCCAGCAGTGCGGGGGGGCAGGGTGGGATGCAGTATTTT
TRBJ2-1 . TRBV27 few CASALGYEQFF TGTGCCAGCGCCCTAGGGTATGAGCAGTTCTTC
TRBJ1-2 . TRBV18 many CASSPSRDGGYTF TGTGCCAGCTCACCATCCAGGGACGGTGGCTACACCTTC
TRBJ2-3 TRBD2 TRBV28 many CASSFRTRTDTQYF TGTGCCAGCAGTTTCCGGACTAGGACAGATACGCAGTATTTT